This TCR beta chain was sequenced for a study of cytomegalovirus exposure and HLA in healthy donors. The study's findings and limits: By HLA locus, TCR association rates varied in a later analysis, with DRB1 showing the most and HLA-C the fewest. TCR beta V- and J-gene trimming, according to a later analysis, was linked to a missense DCLRE1C variant. According to a later analysis, most TCR beta chains associated with CMV appeared HLA-restricted. Productive status was seen about 87% or about 30% of the time for most TCR beta V segments in an earlier analysis.

Germline CDR1 and CDR2: MNHNY and SVGAGI (reference sequence). The CDR3 sequence is 13 residues long. V lost 6 bases, J lost 8 bases, and 8 bases stayed unmatched. About this clone itself: The antigen remains unidentified.

Vbeta (60) and Jbeta (13) primers were used in the PCR. Profiled with immunoSEQ multiplex PCR; TCRdb holds only in-frame clones, not every one. This sample lists 60,000 to 70,000 clones; its ten largest clones have about a sixth. Sequenced material: PBMCs. The TCR was taken from a boy younger than 18 in good health and CMV-seronegative. This chain joins TRBV6-6 and TRBJ1-2, with 8 bases aligning to TRBD1. The CDR3 DNA is TGTGCCAGCAGCCTCGGACAGGGAGGAGGCTACACCTTC. Its translation: CASSLGQGGGYTF.